This T cell receptor beta chain was profiled in a study of human versus mouse CDR3 diversity and MHC coevolution. The V gene end was trimmed by 7 bases and the J gene end by 5 bases; junction bases not matched to a gene: 18. CDR1 MDHEN and CDR2 SYDVKM come from the germline V gene. This CDR3 has 17 amino acids. Concerning this clone: Its antigen is still unknown.

The study, taken as a whole, reports: Clonal inequality was lowest in most of the three human donors. Mice had fewer CDR3 deletions and insertions than humans on average.

TCRdb's table, derived via immunoSEQ multiplex PCR, lists solely in-frame clones and lacks some. This table has tens of thousands of clones, 93% appearing once. The sequence was collected from a person between 30 and 69 years old in good health. Specimen: naive CD4+ T cells from blood. Subset indicated: CD45RO-negative CD62L-positive naive CD4 T cells. The rearrangement uses TRBV28 and TRBJ2-7; the match to TRBD1 covers 9 bases. This CDR3 is CASTPPGQGILGDEQYF. CDR3 nucleotide sequence: TGTGCCAGCACCCCTCCCGGACAGGGGATTTTGGGGGACGAGCAGTACTTC. Supplemented by reference TRBV28 and TRBJ2-7, the full variable domain reads DVKVTQSSRYLVKRTGEKVFLECVQDMDHENMFWYRQDPGLGLRLIYFSYDVKMKEKGDIPEGYSVSREKKERFSLILESASTNQTSMYLCASTPPGQGILGDEQYFGPGTRLTVT.